The subject of this entry is one T cell receptor beta chain. This specimen belongs to a study of T cell changes during pregnancy in multiple sclerosis. TCRdb keeps only in-frame clones here, not all; method: immunoSEQ multiplex PCR. The sample lists 57,000 or so clones, around 90% occurring once. This CDR3 contains 14 residues. The V and J ends lost 2 bases and 2 bases respectively, with 12 bases between them. Germline CDR1 reads GTSNPN; CDR2 reads SVGIG (reference sequence). Sample: peripheral blood, taken in the third trimester of pregnancy. This rearrangement joins TRBV30 to TRBJ1-1; D is unclear. The TCR comes from a female donor in good health, enrolled as a control in a pregnancy study. CDR3 residues: CAWSPGLANTEAFF. In DNA form, the CDR3 reads TGTGCCTGGAGTCCAGGTCTTGCAAACACTGAAGCTTTCTTT.